A single sample is the source of the 9 T cell receptor beta chains below, sequenced in a study of shared clonotypes between healthy human individuals. Sequenced by immunoSEQ multiplex PCR; TCRdb stores in-frame clones only, minus some. Seen here are a few hundred thousand clones, less than 85% observed once, and the top ten hold about a tenth. The sequencing sample was made of memory CD4+ T cells sorted from blood. Indicated subset: CD45RA-negative fraction. All receptors derive from a man younger than 40 in good health.

The J gene is TRBJ2-5, the V gene TRBV5-1; no clear D. The V gene lost 5 bases and the J gene lost 5 bases, with 7 bases spanning the gap. The CDR3 is 11 residues long. Germline V gene sequence: CDR1 SGHRS, CDR2 YFSETQ. The DNA of the CDR3 is TGCGCCAGCAGGATTGTTGAGACCCAGTACTTC. It encodes CASRIVETQYF.

This chain joins TRBV10-1 and TRBJ1-1; D gene uncertain. The CDR3 is 13 residues long. V dropped 7 bases and J dropped 0 bases, with 9 bases sitting between them. Germline CDR1 and CDR2: WNHNN and SYGVQD (reference sequence). The CDR3 sequence is CASKVNMNTEAFF. CDR3 DNA sequence: TGCGCCAGCAAGGTCAACATGAACACTGAAGCTTTCTTT.

V and J are TRBV18 and TRBJ2-6, with unresolved D. The CDR3 covers 15 residues. The germline CDR1 and CDR2 sequences are KGHSH and LQKENI. V gave up 3 bases and J gave up 0 bases, with 6 bases separating them. The CDR3 nucleotides read TGTGCCAGCTCACCCCCCGTCTCTGGGGCCAACGTCCTGACTTTC. It codes for CASSPPVSGANVLTF.

Concerning this clone itself: An end of the junction differs from the germline gene, which may be a read error. The CDR3 reads CASSQDTPRGEKLFF. The CDR3 DNA reads TGCGCCAGCAGCCAAGACACGCCCCGGGGTGAAAAATTGTTTTTT. The chain couples TRBV4-3 to TRBJ1-4, with D hard to call. The CDR3 extends over 15 amino acids. Per germline, CDR1 LGHNA and CDR2 YSLEER.

The chain joins TRBV15 to TRBJ1-3; D is uncertain. V gave up 0 bases and J gave up 4 bases, with 10 bases separating them. Germline CDR1 reads LNHNV; CDR2 reads YYDKDF (reference sequence). The CDR3 has 15 residues. The CDR3 loop reads CATSRDLTWGNTIYF. The CDR3 region has the DNA TGTGCCACCAGCAGAGACCTTACATGGGGAAACACCATATATTTT.

V gene TRBV2 combines with J gene TRBJ2-7, with 9 bases aligning to TRBD2. The trim removed 5 bases at V and 0 bases at J, leaving 5 bases unmatched. CDR1 and CDR2 from the germline V gene are SNHLY and FYNNEI. This CDR3 region has 15 residues. Here the CDR3 reads CASSKDSGSSYEQYF. The CDR3, as DNA: TGTGCCAGCAGTAAAGATAGCGGGAGCTCCTACGAGCAGTACTTC.

This clone was detected only a few times. The V call is TRBV5-1, the J call TRBJ2-1; TRBD2 matches 9 bases. V lost 1 base to trimming and J lost 15 bases; unmatched junction nucleotides: 11. This CDR3 has 14 amino acids. The germline V gene encodes CDR1 SGHRS and CDR2 YFSETQ. This CDR3 reads CASSLRTSAGGRFF. DNA for the CDR3: TGCGCCAGCAGCTTGCGGACTAGCGCAGGAGGAAGGTTCTTC.

The V call is TRBV28, the J call TRBJ2-1, with D perhaps matching TRBD1 (6 bases). V was cut by 6 bases and J by 0 bases, with 12 bases left in between. Germline values: CDR1 MDHEN, CDR2 SYDVKM. This CDR3 is 15 amino acids long. Written as DNA, the CDR3 is TGTGCCAGCAGCAAAACAGGGTTCTCCTACAATGAGCAGTTCTTC. Its protein product is CASSKTGFSYNEQFF.

The V and J genes are TRBV2 and TRBJ2-1, with 12 bases lining up with TRBD2. This CDR3 spans 15 amino acids. The V gene's germline CDR1 is SNHLY and CDR2 FYNNEI. The V segment lost 5 bases and the J segment 5 bases; nucleotides outside the gene matches: 4. CDR3 loop: CASSTRLAGDNEQFF. DNA of the CDR3: TGTGCCAGCAGTACCAGACTAGCGGGAGACAATGAGCAGTTCTTC.